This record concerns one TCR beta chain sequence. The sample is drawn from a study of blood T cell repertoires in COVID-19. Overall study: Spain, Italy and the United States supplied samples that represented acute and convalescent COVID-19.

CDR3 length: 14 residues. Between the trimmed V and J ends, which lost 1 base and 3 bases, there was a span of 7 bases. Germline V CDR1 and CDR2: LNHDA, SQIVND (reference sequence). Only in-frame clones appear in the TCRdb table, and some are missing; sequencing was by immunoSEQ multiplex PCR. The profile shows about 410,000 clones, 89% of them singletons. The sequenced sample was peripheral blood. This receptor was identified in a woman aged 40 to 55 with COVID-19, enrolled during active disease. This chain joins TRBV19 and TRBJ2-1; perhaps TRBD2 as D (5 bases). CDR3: CASSIVGVYNEQFF. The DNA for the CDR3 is TGTGCCAGTAGTATAGTCGGGGTCTACAATGAGCAGTTCTTC.